This TCR beta chain was found in a study of T cell responses to AZD1222 COVID-19 vaccine. The method was immunoSEQ multiplex PCR; TCRdb's version includes in-frame clones alone and lacks a portion of them. The sample consists of about 67,000 clones, approximately 83% of them appearing once. The sample here was peripheral blood, taken 28 days after the second AZD1222 dose. The clonotype was recovered from an adult who received the AZD1222 COVID-19 vaccine.

CDR3 in DNA: TGTGCCAGTAGTATAGATCAGGGCTCAAAAACCTACGAGCAGTACTTC. Protein: CASSIDQGSKTYEQYF. The V gene is TRBV19, the J gene TRBJ2-7; D may be TRBD1 (5 bases). V was pared by 0 bases and J by 2 bases, with 14 bases between. There are 16 residues in the CDR3. CDR1 and CDR2 from the germline V gene are LNHDA and SQIVND (reference sequence).